The T cell receptor (beta chain) under discussion was sequenced for a study of CD8+ T cells in alopecia areata. Treatment given: oral pan-JAK inhibitor, 5-10 mg twice daily. Investigators isolated RNA and reverse transcribed it into cDNA to act as the sequencing template. Only in-frame clones appear in the TCRdb table, and some are missing; sequencing was by immunoSEQ multiplex PCR. The repertoire holds 180,000 or so clones, about 54% seen once, with more than 15% in the top ten. The CDR3 totals 13 residues. The V end lost 3 bases, the J end lost 0 bases, and 6 bases lay between the germline ends. In germline, CDR1 is GTSNPN, CDR2 SVGIG (reference sequence).

The rearrangement joins TRBV30 to TRBJ1-3; no clear D. The receptor comes from a human donor with alopecia areata. The sequences come from CD4+ T cells sorted from blood, collected between weeks 55 and 65, from a patient treated with tofacitinib. The CDR3 loop is CAWSSDSGNTIYF. CDR3 in DNA: TGTGCCTGGAGCTCGGACTCTGGAAACACCATATATTTT. The whole variable domain, remainder taken from reference TRBV30 and TRBJ1-3, is SQTIHQWPATLVQPVGSPLSLECTVEGTSNPNLYWYRQAAGRGLQLLFYSVGIGQISSEVPQNLSASRPQDRQFILSSKKLLLSDSGFYLCAWSSDSGNTIYFGEGSWLTVV.